The rows below give T cell receptor beta chains drawn from one sample of a study of technical replicates of blood from several donors. Some clones are missing from TCRdb's copy, which holds only in-frame ones; the method was immunoSEQ multiplex PCR. The table shows under 70,000 clones, with roughly 92% occurring only once. The specimen was T cells isolated from PBMCs. These receptors came from a human donor in good health. Each CDR3 is given with its conserved first and last residue. Each record gives: D gene, clone size, J gene, V gene, CDR3 DNA, CDR3 protein. The D gene is left open where the match is weak. Clone size is stated in some rows and not others, as once, few, many or a class when expanded.

d_call: NA
clone_size: once
j_call: TRBJ1-2
v_call: TRBV14
cdr3_nt: TGTGCCAGCAGCCAAGATTTGGTACCGAGTCTTTGGAGTGGCTACACCTTC
cdr3_aa: CASSQDLVPSLWSGYTF

d_call: NA
clone_size: NA
j_call: TRBJ1-2
v_call: TRBV7-3
cdr3_nt: TGTGCCAGCAGCTTAAGAGATAACTATGGCTACACCTTC
cdr3_aa: CASSLRDNYGYTF

d_call: TRBD1
clone_size: once
j_call: TRBJ2-7
v_call: TRBV6-6
cdr3_nt: TGTGCCAGCAGACCCGGGACAGGCACCTACGAGCAGTACTTC
cdr3_aa: CASRPGTGTYEQYF

d_call: NA
clone_size: NA
j_call: TRBJ2-7
v_call: TRBV5-1
cdr3_nt: TGCGCCAGCAGCTTGGGCGGAGGGCAGGAGCAGTACTTC
cdr3_aa: CASSLGGGQEQYF

d_call: TRBD1
clone_size: few
j_call: TRBJ1-1
v_call: TRBV12-5
cdr3_nt: TGTGCTAGTGGTCCGACTACAGGGGGGAACACTGAAGCTTTCTTT
cdr3_aa: CASGPTTGGNTEAFF

d_call: TRBD1
clone_size: NA
j_call: TRBJ1-5
v_call: TRBV19
cdr3_nt: TGTGCCAGTAGTCCGGGACAGGTGTTCTATCAGCCCCAGCATTTT
cdr3_aa: CASSPGQVFYQPQHF

d_call: TRBD2
clone_size: NA
j_call: TRBJ2-1
v_call: TRBV14
cdr3_nt: TGTGCCAGCAGCCCGGTAGCGGGAAACCCCTACAATGAGCAGTTCTTC
cdr3_aa: CASSPVAGNPYNEQFF

d_call: TRBD1
clone_size: once
j_call: TRBJ2-7
v_call: TRBV4-3
cdr3_nt: TGCGCCAGCAGCCCCCGCGGACAGGACGGAGAGCAGTACTTC
cdr3_aa: CASSPRGQDGEQYF

d_call: TRBD1
clone_size: NA
j_call: TRBJ2-7
v_call: TRBV7-9
cdr3_nt: TGTGCCAGCAACAGGGGGCAGGGTGGGAGTTACGAGCAGTACTTC
cdr3_aa: CASNRGQGGSYEQYF

d_call: NA
clone_size: few
j_call: TRBJ2-1
v_call: TRBV18
cdr3_nt: TGTGCCAGCTCTTTAGGAGCGGGTAATGAGCAGTTCTTC
cdr3_aa: CASSLGAGNEQFF

d_call: NA
clone_size: NA
j_call: TRBJ1-2
v_call: TRBV14
cdr3_nt: TGTGCCAGCAGCCAGGGAGGCTATGGCTACACCTTC
cdr3_aa: CASSQGGYGYTF

d_call: TRBD1
clone_size: NA
j_call: TRBJ1-1
v_call: TRBV29-1
cdr3_nt: TGCAGCGTTGAGACCGACAGGGATACTGAAGCTTTCTTT
cdr3_aa: CSVETDRDTEAFF

d_call: NA
clone_size: NA
j_call: TRBJ1-5
v_call: TRBV14
cdr3_nt: TGTGCCAGCAGCCCCGAGAGGAGAGGGCAGCCCCAGCATTTT
cdr3_aa: CASSPERRGQPQHF

d_call: NA
clone_size: NA
j_call: TRBJ2-1
v_call: TRBV29-1
cdr3_nt: TGCAGCGTTGAAGGGAGCTCCTACAATGAGCAGTTCTTC
cdr3_aa: CSVEGSSYNEQFF

d_call: NA
clone_size: NA
j_call: TRBJ2-6
v_call: TRBV19
cdr3_nt: TGTGCCAGCAACAGTTACTCTGGGGCCAACGTCCTGACTTTC
cdr3_aa: CASNSYSGANVLTF

d_call: TRBD1
clone_size: NA
j_call: TRBJ2-7
v_call: TRBV10-3
cdr3_nt: TGTGCCATCAGTGAGCCGGGACAGGGGACCGAGCAGTACTTC
cdr3_aa: CAISEPGQGTEQYF

d_call: NA
clone_size: NA
j_call: TRBJ1-4
v_call: TRBV15
cdr3_nt: TGTGCCACCAGCAGAGAAGCAAGGGACTCGCATGAAAAACTGTTTTTT
cdr3_aa: CATSREARDSHEKLFF

d_call: TRBD1
clone_size: NA
j_call: TRBJ2-7
v_call: TRBV5-4
cdr3_nt: TGTGCCAGCAACACCCAGGGGGCCGTAAGGTACGAGCAGTACTTC
cdr3_aa: CASNTQGAVRYEQYF

d_call: NA
clone_size: NA
j_call: TRBJ2-7
v_call: TRBV7-2
cdr3_nt: TGTGCCAGCAGCTATGGACTGCAAAGCGAGCAGTACTTC
cdr3_aa: CASSYGLQSEQYF

d_call: NA
clone_size: NA
j_call: TRBJ2-7
v_call: TRBV9
cdr3_nt: TGTGCCAGCAGCGTAATCGGAGGCAGGAACGAGCAGTACTTC
cdr3_aa: CASSVIGGRNEQYF

d_call: TRBD1
clone_size: NA
j_call: TRBJ1-2
v_call: TRBV19
cdr3_nt: TGTGCCAGTGGGGACAGGGCTAGCTATGGCTACACCTTC
cdr3_aa: CASGDRASYGYTF

d_call: NA
clone_size: NA
j_call: TRBJ1-1
v_call: TRBV6-6
cdr3_nt: TGTGCCAGCAGTTCCGGGGTTGCGCAGTCGGACACTGAAGCTTTCTTT
cdr3_aa: CASSSGVAQSDTEAFF

d_call: NA
clone_size: NA
j_call: TRBJ1-1
v_call: TRBV18
cdr3_nt: TGTGCCAGCTCACCGCCCACAGGGACCACTGAAGCTTTCTTT
cdr3_aa: CASSPPTGTTEAFF

d_call: NA
clone_size: NA
j_call: TRBJ1-5
v_call: TRBV30
cdr3_nt: TGTGCCTGGTCTGGGGGGTATAGCAATCAGCCCCAGCATTTT
cdr3_aa: CAWSGGYSNQPQHF

d_call: TRBD2
clone_size: NA
j_call: TRBJ2-5
v_call: TRBV10-1
cdr3_nt: TGCGCCAGCAGTGAGAACGGACCAGCGGGAGGGCAAGAGACCCAGTACTTC
cdr3_aa: CASSENGPAGGQETQYF

d_call: NA
clone_size: NA
j_call: TRBJ1-2
v_call: TRBV19
cdr3_nt: TGTGCCAGTAATAGCGAAGGGCGGGGGGCCGTCTATGGCTACACCTTC
cdr3_aa: CASNSEGRGAVYGYTF

d_call: NA
clone_size: NA
j_call: TRBJ2-1
v_call: TRBV29-1
cdr3_nt: TGCAGCGTCGTGGGTGGGAGAGGCAATGAGCAGTTCTTC
cdr3_aa: CSVVGGRGNEQFF

d_call: NA
clone_size: NA
j_call: TRBJ1-1
v_call: TRBV7-9
cdr3_nt: TGTGCCAGCAGCTCACACCAGGGTGCGTGGACTGAAGCTTTCTTT
cdr3_aa: CASSSHQGAWTEAFF

d_call: NA
clone_size: NA
j_call: TRBJ1-1
v_call: TRBV5-4
cdr3_nt: TGTGCCAGCAGCCACGATCTAGAAATCACTGAAGCTTTCTTT
cdr3_aa: CASSHDLEITEAFF